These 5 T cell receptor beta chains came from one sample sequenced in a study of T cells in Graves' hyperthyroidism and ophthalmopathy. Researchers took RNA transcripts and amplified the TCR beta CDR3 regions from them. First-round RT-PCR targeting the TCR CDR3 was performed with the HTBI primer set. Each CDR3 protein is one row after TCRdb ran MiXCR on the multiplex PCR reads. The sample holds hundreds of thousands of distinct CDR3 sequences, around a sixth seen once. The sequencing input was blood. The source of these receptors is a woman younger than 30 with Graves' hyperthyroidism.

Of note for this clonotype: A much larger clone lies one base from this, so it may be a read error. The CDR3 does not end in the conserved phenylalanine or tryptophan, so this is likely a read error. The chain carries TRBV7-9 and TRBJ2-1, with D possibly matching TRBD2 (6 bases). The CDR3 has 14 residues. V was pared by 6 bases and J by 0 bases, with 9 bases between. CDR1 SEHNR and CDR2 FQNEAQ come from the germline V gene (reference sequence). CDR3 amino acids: CASRNSGSYNEQFL. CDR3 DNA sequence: TGTGCCAGCAGGAATAGCGGCTCCTACAATGAGCAGTTCCTC.

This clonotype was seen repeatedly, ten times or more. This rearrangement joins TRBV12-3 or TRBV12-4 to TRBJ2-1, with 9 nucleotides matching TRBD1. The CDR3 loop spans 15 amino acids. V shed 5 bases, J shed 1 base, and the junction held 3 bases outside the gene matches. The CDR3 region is CASSRGTGSYNEQFF. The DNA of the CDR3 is TGTGCCAGCAGTAGGGGGACAGGGTCCTACAATGAGCAGTTCTTC.

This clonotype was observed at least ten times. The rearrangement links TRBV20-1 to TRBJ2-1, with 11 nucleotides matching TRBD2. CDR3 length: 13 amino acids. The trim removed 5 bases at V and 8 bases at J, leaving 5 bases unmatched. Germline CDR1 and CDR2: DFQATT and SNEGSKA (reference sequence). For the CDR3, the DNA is TGCAGTGCTTTTAGCGGGAGGGCAGATGAGCAGTTCTTC. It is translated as CSAFSGRADEQFF.

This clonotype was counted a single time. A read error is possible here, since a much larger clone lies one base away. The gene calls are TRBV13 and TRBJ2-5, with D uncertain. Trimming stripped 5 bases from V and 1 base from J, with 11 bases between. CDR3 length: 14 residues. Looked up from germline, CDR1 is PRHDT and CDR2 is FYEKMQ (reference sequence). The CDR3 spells CASSPHCGQETQYF. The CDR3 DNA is TGTGCCAGCAGCCCCCATTGCGGCCAAGAGACCCAGTACTTC.

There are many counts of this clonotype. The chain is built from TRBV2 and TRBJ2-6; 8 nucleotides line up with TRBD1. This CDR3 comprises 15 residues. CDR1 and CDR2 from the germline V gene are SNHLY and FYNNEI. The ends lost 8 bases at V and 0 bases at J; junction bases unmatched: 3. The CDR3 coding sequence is TGTGCCAGCCTTGGACAGGGCTCTGGGGCCAACGTCCTGACTTTC. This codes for CASLGQGSGANVLTF.